This T cell receptor beta chain was identified during a study of blood T cell repertoires in COVID-19. About the research overall: In each case, the material was cDNA or gDNA derived from T cells, B-cell-depleted T cells, or PBMCs.

Libraries were prepared by immunoSEQ multiplex PCR; TCRdb keeps only in-frame clonotypes and omits some of them. Of some 150,000 clones in the sample, more than 80% are singletons; the top ten hold roughly 14%. Germline CDR1 reads LGHDT; CDR2 reads YNNKEL (reference sequence). V shed 6 bases, J shed 7 bases, and the junction held 7 bases outside the gene matches. The CDR3 runs to 13 residues. The sequence was collected from a woman between 40 and 55 years old with acute or convalescent COVID-19. J is TRBJ1-2 and V is TRBV3-1 (or the pseudogene TRBV3-2); 8 bases are a match to TRBD1. Sequenced sample: peripheral blood. CDR3 DNA sequence: TGTGCCAGCAGAGAGACAGGGGTGGGTGGCTACACCTTC. Translated, it gives CASRETGVGGYTF.